The next 15 T cell receptor beta chains were all read from a single sample in a study of cytomegalovirus exposure and HLA in healthy donors. PCR amplification relied on 60 Vbeta primers (plus 13 Jbeta primers). TCRdb keeps only in-frame clones here, not all; method: immunoSEQ multiplex PCR. The table has 110,000 or so clones, approximately 83% seen once; the top ten hold roughly 2.5%. Sequencing was done on a sample of PBMCs. The origin of the receptors is a woman between 18 and 29 years old in good health and CMV-seronegative.

The rearrangement uses TRBV15 and TRBJ1-6; 7 positions agree with TRBD1. The germline V gene encodes CDR1 LNHNV and CDR2 YYDKDF (reference sequence). The CDR3 runs 15 residues. J was trimmed by 6 bases and V by 3 bases; bases with no gene match: 5. DNA of the CDR3: TGTGCCACCAGCAGGGGACAGCCTCTTAATTCACCCCTCCACTTT. It translates to CATSRGQPLNSPLHF.

This clone has more than one count but fewer than ten. The chain uses TRBV5-1 and TRBJ2-6; D may be TRBD1 (6 bases). Trimming took 3 bases from V and 2 from J, leaving 9 bases between them. The germline V gene has CDR1 SGHRS and CDR2 YFSETQ. The CDR3 extends over 15 amino acids. For the CDR3, the DNA is TGCGCCAGCAGCTCTACAGGGACTGGGGCCAACGTCCTGACTTTC. Its translation is CASSSTGTGANVLTF.

The CDR3, as DNA: TGTGCCAGCAGTAACGACAGGGGAAATCAGCCCCAGCATTTT. Translated, it gives CASSNDRGNQPQHF. The chain links TRBV6-5 to TRBJ1-5; the match to TRBD1 covers 8 bases. Trimming removed 5 bases from V and 4 bases from J; junction bases left unmatched: 4. CDR1 and CDR2 from the germline V gene are MNHEY and SVGAGI. CDR3 size: 14 residues.

The gene calls are TRBV29-1 and TRBJ1-1; possibly TRBD1 for D (6 bases). The V gene's germline CDR1 is SQVTM and CDR2 ANQGSEA. The germline V and J ends were trimmed by 3 bases and 4 bases, with 12 bases remaining between them. The CDR3 contains 13 residues. The CDR3 sequence is CSVDGGIVTEAFF. Here the CDR3 DNA reads TGCAGCGTTGATGGGGGCATAGTCACTGAAGCTTTCTTT.

This chain connects TRBV6-1 to TRBJ2-3; unclear D gene. Per the germline V gene, CDR1 is MNHNS and CDR2 is SASEGT. This CDR3 spans 16 amino acids. The V end lost 3 bases, the J end lost 2 bases, and 15 bases lay between the germline ends. The CDR3 bases are TGTGCCAGCAGTGATTTCAGGTCCCGGTACACAGATACGCAGTATTTT. Its translation: CASSDFRSRYTDTQYF.

This clone showed up just once. The chain carries TRBV7-9 and TRBJ2-7; D may be TRBD1 (5 bases). Between the trimmed V and J ends, which lost 2 bases and 2 bases, there was a span of 10 bases. There are 14 residues in the CDR3. Germline assignment: CDR1 SEHNR and CDR2 FQNEAQ (reference sequence). The CDR3 loop is CASSLNAGTYEQYF. In DNA, the CDR3 is TGTGCCAGCAGCTTAAATGCAGGGACCTACGAGCAGTACTTC.

The chain recombines TRBV6-5 with TRBJ1-5; no clear D. The germline CDR1 and CDR2 sequences are MNHEY and SVGAGI. The CDR3 has 14 amino acids. Trimming took 1 base from V and 0 from J, leaving 4 bases between them. CDR3 protein: CASSYLNSNQPQHF. DNA for the CDR3: TGTGCCAGCAGTTACTTAAATAGCAATCAGCCCCAGCATTTT.

The V and J genes are TRBV13 and TRBJ2-3; no firm D call. Germline V gene sequence: CDR1 PRHDT, CDR2 FYEKMQ (reference sequence). CDR3 length: 12 residues. Trimming cost V 5 bases and J 8 bases, with 11 bases left between them. DNA of the CDR3: TGTGCCAGCAGCCTCCGTCCGGGTACGCAGTATTTT. It translates to CASSLRPGTQYF.

This clone was observed a few times. The V gene is TRBV6-1, the J gene TRBJ2-2, with TRBD1 identical over 9 bases. The CDR3 consists of 16 residues. CDR1 is MNHNS and CDR2 is SASEGT in the germline V gene. J was trimmed by 3 bases and V by 4 bases; bases with no gene match: 6. CDR3 in DNA: TGTGCCAGCAGTGCCAACAGGGGGCTCTACACCGGGGAGCTGTTTTTT. Protein: CASSANRGLYTGELFF.

J is TRBJ2-2 and V is TRBV9, with TRBD2 matching 11 bases. V dropped 4 bases and J dropped 4; count of bases not matched to a gene: 9. Germline V CDR1 and CDR2: SGDLS, YYNGEE. The CDR3 totals 17 residues. CDR3: CASSLSLAGGPTGELFF. In DNA form, the CDR3 reads TGTGCCAGCAGCCTCTCCCTAGCGGGGGGACCCACCGGGGAGCTGTTTTTT.

The rearrangement links TRBV2 to TRBJ1-1, with a possible D match to TRBD1 (5 bases). V lost 10 bases and J 0 bases, leaving 15 bases between the germline ends. This CDR3 contains 14 residues. Germline values: CDR1 SNHLY, CDR2 FYNNEI. This CDR3 reads CATNLDILNTEAFF. DNA for the CDR3: TGTGCCACTAACTTGGACATTTTGAACACTGAAGCTTTCTTT.

This sequence joins TRBV2 and TRBJ2-1; 12 bases are a match to TRBD2. The CDR3 sequence is 15 residues long. Trimming took 3 bases from V and 8 from J; bases not matched to a gene: 5. The germline V gene has CDR1 SNHLY and CDR2 FYNNEI. In DNA form, the CDR3 reads TGTGCCAGCAGTGAGGGCCTAGCGGGGGGGGATGAGCAGTTCTTC. Protein sequence: CASSEGLAGGDEQFF.

V and J are TRBV5-6 and TRBJ2-4, with no clear D. The CDR3 runs to 15 residues. Germline V lookup: CDR1 SGHDT, CDR2 YYEEEE. Trimming shortened V by 0 bases and J by 0 bases, and 7 bases separated the two germline ends. The DNA for the CDR3 is TGTGCCAGCAGCTTGGTGGCTTCAGCCAAAAACATTCAGTACTTC. This translates into CASSLVASAKNIQYF.

The rearrangement joins TRBV6-1 to TRBJ1-4; possible D gene TRBD1, 5 bases. The CDR3 is made up of 14 amino acids. CDR1 is MNHNS and CDR2 is SASEGT in the germline V gene. Trimming took off 3 bases at V and 8 bases at J, with 13 bases between the two ends. CDR3 protein: CASSDGTRGEKLFF. The CDR3 DNA reads as TGTGCCAGCAGTGATGGCACCCGGGGGGAAAAACTGTTTTTT.

This sequence joins TRBV5-1 and TRBJ1-2, with D possibly TRBD1 on 6 matching bases. This CDR3 has 12 amino acids. V lost 0 bases and J lost 8, with 8 bases in between. Germline V gene sequence: CDR1 SGHRS, CDR2 YFSETQ. The CDR3: CASSLDGGGYTF. CDR3 sequence (DNA): TGCGCCAGCAGCTTGGATGGGGGCGGCTACACCTTC. Filled out from reference TRBV5-1 and TRBJ1-2, the complete variable domain reads KAGVTQTPRYLIKTRGQQVTLSCSPISGHRSVSWYQQTPGQGLQFLFEYFSETQRNKGNFPGRFSGRQFSNSRSEMNVSTLELGDSALYLCASSLDGGGYTFGSGTRLTVV.